These 21 T cell receptor beta chains were all obtained from the same sample, sequenced in a study of cytomegalovirus exposure and HLA in healthy donors. Vbeta (60) and Jbeta (13) primers were used in the PCR. Clones were sequenced by immunoSEQ multiplex PCR, and TCRdb holds only the in-frame ones, with some missing. The table records 95,000 to 150,000 clones, approximately 66% of them present only once. The specimen was PBMCs. The receptors shown here come from a middle-aged woman in good health and CMV-seropositive.

DNA of the CDR3: TGTGCCAGCAGCTGGGCCCCCTCAACTAATGAAAAACTGTTTTTT. This codes for CASSWAPSTNEKLFF. The chain combines TRBV6-5 with TRBJ1-4, with D hard to call. V lost 6 bases, J lost 0 bases, and 11 bases lay in between. This CDR3 has 15 residues. The germline CDR1 and CDR2 sequences are MNHEY and SVGAGI.

The chain couples TRBV29-1 to TRBJ2-5, with D possibly being TRBD1 (5 bases). The germline V gene encodes CDR1 SQVTM and CDR2 ANQGSEA. The CDR3 is 12 amino acids. V shed 7 bases and J shed 5 bases, with 14 bases lying between them. CDR3 in DNA: TGCAGCGCCCAGGGATCTCGGGAGACCCAGTACTTC. It codes for CSAQGSRETQYF.

The chain couples TRBV5-1 to TRBJ2-2; possibly TRBD2 for D (5 bases). CDR3 length: 14 residues. Germline V gene data show CDR1 as SGHRS and CDR2 as YFSETQ. The V and J ends lost 5 bases and 7 bases respectively, with 15 bases between them. CDR3 in DNA: TGCGCCAGCAGGATGGAGGCGGTCAGCGGGGAGCTGTTTTTT. It is translated as CASRMEAVSGELFF. Combining the CDR3 with reference TRBV5-1 and TRBJ2-2 gives the whole variable domain KAGVTQTPRYLIKTRGQQVTLSCSPISGHRSVSWYQQTPGQGLQFLFEYFSETQRNKGNFPGRFSGRQFSNSRSEMNVSTLELGDSALYLCASRMEAVSGELFFGEGSRLTVL.

This clone was detected only a few times. This rearrangement joins TRBV27 to TRBJ2-6; 9 nucleotides line up with TRBD1. The CDR3 totals 18 residues. With 5 bases clipped from V and 0 bases from J, the junction kept 8 bases outside the gene matches. Germline CDR1 and CDR2: MNHEY and SMNVEV (reference sequence). The CDR3 DNA sequence: TGTGCCAGCAGTCTCCGACAGGGGGGGGCCTCTGGGGCCAACGTCCTGACTTTC. It is translated as CASSLRQGGASGANVLTF.

The chain employs TRBV6-6 and TRBJ2-7; D is possibly TRBD1 (6 bases). The germline V gene encodes CDR1 MNHNY and CDR2 SVGAGI (reference sequence). Trimming left V 4 bases short and J 5 bases short, with 21 bases between. The CDR3 has 16 amino acids. The CDR3 sequence is CASSSGTKGDYNEQYF. In nucleotides, the CDR3 is TGTGCCAGCAGTTCCGGGACAAAAGGAGACTACAACGAGCAGTACTTC.

This rearrangement joins TRBV25-1 to TRBJ2-7, with TRBD1 matching 7 bases. The CDR3 has 13 amino acids. Looked up from germline, CDR1 is MGHDK and CDR2 is SYGVNS. V shed 10 bases and J 7 bases; nucleotides not matched to a gene: 13. The CDR3 bases are TGTGCCAAACGGGACAGTTCGATCCGTGAGCAGTACTTC. It yields the protein CAKRDSSIREQYF.

This rearrangement joins TRBV29-1 to TRBJ2-7; D is unresolved. V was cut by 2 bases and J by 2 bases, with 10 bases left in between. Germline V gives CDR1 SQVTM, CDR2 ANQGSEA. The CDR3 extends over 13 amino acids. The CDR3 region is CSVETVHTYEQYF. CDR3 sequence (DNA): TGCAGCGTTGAAACAGTTCATACCTACGAGCAGTACTTC.

The V call is TRBV5-1, the J call TRBJ1-3; D unclear. The CDR3 loop spans 17 amino acids. CDR1 is SGHRS, CDR2 YFSETQ, per germline. V lost 0 bases, J lost 0 bases, and 13 bases lay in between. The CDR3 DNA sequence: TGCGCCAGCAGCTTGGCCGGGGTGACTGACTCTGGAAACACCATATATTTT. Its translation: CASSLAGVTDSGNTIYF. Using reference TRBV5-1 and TRBJ1-3 for the parts outside the CDR3, the full variable domain is KAGVTQTPRYLIKTRGQQVTLSCSPISGHRSVSWYQQTPGQGLQFLFEYFSETQRNKGNFPGRFSGRQFSNSRSEMNVSTLELGDSALYLCASSLAGVTDSGNTIYFGEGSWLTVV.

This chain uses TRBV5-1 with TRBJ2-2; D not resolved. The CDR3 is 15 amino acids. Germline V gene lookup returns CDR1 SGHRS and CDR2 YFSETQ. Trimming removed 4 bases at V and 1 base at J, with 11 bases between. CDR3 DNA sequence: TGCGCCAGCAGCCTACCCGGTGGGAACACCGGGGAGCTGTTTTTT. Translation: CASSLPGGNTGELFF.

The V call is TRBV28, the J call TRBJ2-1, with 10 bases identical to TRBD2. CDR1 and CDR2 (germline): MDHEN, SYDVKM. V lost 8 bases to trimming and J lost 9 bases; unmatched junction nucleotides: 4. The CDR3 loop spans 12 amino acids. The DNA of the CDR3 is TGTGCCAGCGGACTAGCGGAAGGTGAGCAGTTCTTC. It yields the protein CASGLAEGEQFF.

Points on this clone: The same CDR3 can be traced to other DNA sequences in this sample. DNA of the CDR3: TGTGCCAGCACCGGACAGGGGGCCTCCTACGAGCAGTACTTC. Its translation is CASTGQGASYEQYF. V gene TRBV2 combines with J gene TRBJ2-7; 11 bases fit TRBD1. From germline, CDR1 is SNHLY and CDR2 FYNNEI. J lost 0 bases, V lost 7 bases, and 2 bases had no gene match. The CDR3 is made up of 14 amino acids.

This clone was recorded a few times. This chain links TRBV7-9 with TRBJ2-1; D is undetermined. Deletions cut 3 bases from V and 5 bases from J, with 14 bases between. The CDR3 contains 15 residues. CDR1 is SEHNR, CDR2 FQNEAQ, per germline (reference sequence). CDR3 amino acids: CASSLGSPSHNEQFF. In nucleotides, the CDR3 is TGTGCCAGCAGCTTGGGCAGCCCTTCCCACAATGAGCAGTTCTTC.

The CDR3 region is CASRRGHFYEQYF. DNA for the CDR3: TGTGCCAGCAGGAGGGGACATTTCTACGAGCAGTACTTC. This chain connects TRBV6-5 to TRBJ2-7, with D tentatively TRBD1 (6 bases). The V gene's germline CDR1 is MNHEY and CDR2 SVGAGI. Between the trimmed V and J ends, which lost 6 bases and 3 bases, there was a span of 12 bases. The CDR3 has 13 residues.

The chain combines TRBV4-1 with TRBJ2-2, with 11 nucleotides matching TRBD2. Per the germline V gene, CDR1 is MGHRA and CDR2 is YSYEKL. This CDR3 region has 17 residues. V was clipped by 0 bases and J by 4 bases; unmatched bases: 4. CDR3 sequence reads: CASSQEPGTSGTGELFF. CDR3 in DNA: TGCGCCAGCAGCCAAGAACCAGGGACTAGCGGCACCGGGGAGCTGTTTTTT.

The rearrangement uses TRBV28 and TRBJ2-3; 10 positions match TRBD1. The CDR3 has 16 amino acids. V gave up 4 bases and J gave up 4 bases; unmatched junction bases: 8. Germline-derived CDR1 and CDR2 are MDHEN and SYDVKM. CDR3 nucleotides: TGTGCCAGCAGTTCGCCGGGACAGGGGATTGCAGATACGCAGTATTTT. Residues: CASSSPGQGIADTQYF.

The chain carries TRBV5-1 and TRBJ1-1, with 7 bases fitting TRBD1. The CDR3 runs 13 residues. The ends lost 2 bases at V and 6 bases at J; junction bases unmatched: 4. Germline V gene sequence: CDR1 SGHRS, CDR2 YFSETQ. The DNA for the CDR3 is TGCGCCAGCAGCTTAGGGGGCGCGCCTGAAGCTTTCTTT. Translating it yields CASSLGGAPEAFF.

This clone was recorded a few times. The genes are TRBV6-5 and TRBJ1-1; tentatively, D is TRBD1 (5 bases). Germline V gene lookup returns CDR1 MNHEY and CDR2 SVGAGI. The V and J ends lost 8 bases and 4 bases respectively, with 17 bases between them. The CDR3 extends over 14 amino acids. For the CDR3, the DNA is TGTGCCAGCGACCACAGGTTGGGAAGCACTGAAGCTTTCTTT. It yields the protein CASDHRLGSTEAFF.

This clone showed up just a few times. The chain has TRBV6-5 and TRBJ2-1, with D uncertain. Germline V gene sequence: CDR1 MNHEY, CDR2 SVGAGI. CDR3 length equals 16 residues. The V end lost 4 bases, the J end lost 7 bases, and 20 bases lay between the germline ends. The CDR3 DNA is TGTGCCAGCAGTTCACCTGTTAGCTTCCGTCGGAATGAGCAGTTCTTC. This codes for CASSSPVSFRRNEQFF.

J is TRBJ1-2 and V is TRBV18; 8 positions match TRBD1. In germline, CDR1 is KGHSH, CDR2 LQKENI. V shed 3 bases, J shed 4 bases, and the junction held 10 bases outside the gene matches. The CDR3 has 16 residues. In DNA form, the CDR3 reads TGTGCCAGCTCACCGGTGGGTCAGGGGGCGTCCTATGGCTACACCTTC. Translated, it gives CASSPVGQGASYGYTF.

This chain joins TRBV27 and TRBJ2-7; 12 bases are shared with TRBD2. This CDR3 is built from 16 residues. CDR1 and CDR2 from the germline V gene are MNHEY and SMNVEV (reference sequence). V shed 1 base and J 5 bases; nucleotides not matched to a gene: 6. The CDR3, as DNA: TGTGCCAGCAGTTTATATGGACTAGCGGGACTCCACGAGCAGTACTTC. Its translation is CASSLYGLAGLHEQYF.

The rearrangement uses TRBV11-3 and TRBJ2-1; TRBD1 matches 10 bases. The V gene's germline CDR1 is SGHNT and CDR2 YENEEA. J lost 7 bases, V lost 4 bases, and 7 bases had no gene match. The CDR3 sequence is 15 residues long. The CDR3 bases are TGTGCCAGCAGCTCGGGGACAGGGGCCGCTAATGAGCAGTTCTTC. It is translated as CASSSGTGAANEQFF. Full variable domain (outside the CDR3, taken from reference TRBV11-3 and TRBJ2-1): EAGVVQSPRYKIIEKKQPVAFWCNPISGHNTLYWYLQNLGQGPELLIRYENEEAVDDSQLPKDRFSAERLKGVDSTLKIQPAELGDSAVYLCASSSGTGAANEQFFGPGTRLTVL.